The rows below give T cell receptor beta chains drawn from one sample of a study of cytomegalovirus exposure and HLA in healthy donors. Generated by immunoSEQ multiplex PCR, the TCRdb table keeps only in-frame clones and is missing some. This sample yields fewer than 200,000 clones, of which around nine tenths are seen a single time; roughly 7% belongs to the top ten. Input material: PBMCs. The receptors originated from a man aged 25-40 years in good health and CMV-seropositive. Each CDR3 is given with its conserved first and last residue. The D gene is left open where the match is weak. Size is stated for part of the rows, as once, few or many counts, or as a class when the clone is expanded.

V	J	D	size	DNA	CDR3
TRBV11-1	TRBJ2-7	TRBD2	-	TGTGCCAGCAGCCTATTGAGGACTAGCGGGCCGTACGAGCAGTACTTC	CASSLLRTSGPYEQYF
TRBV10-3	TRBJ2-3	TRBD2	-	TGTGCCATCAGTAAGACTAGCGATGGCGATACGCAGTATTTT	CAISKTSDGDTQYF
TRBV5-4	TRBJ2-3	-	once	TGTGCCAGCAGCCAGAACACAGATACGCAGTATTTT	CASSQNTDTQYF
TRBV27	TRBJ2-7	TRBD2	once	TGTGCTGCCGGGGCCGGACTAGCGGGAACCTACGAGCAGTACTTC	CAAGAGLAGTYEQYF
TRBV20-1	TRBJ2-5	-	-	TGCAGTGCTAGAATCGGGGAGACCCAGTACTTC	CSARIGETQYF
TRBV6-5	TRBJ2-3	-	-	TGTGCCAGCAGTTACTCTAGCCCAGGCACAGATACGCAGTATTTT	CASSYSSPGTDTQYF
TRBV30	TRBJ2-2	-	-	TGTGCCTTCCGTCGGCAGACGAACACCGGGGAGCTGTTTTTT	CAFRRQTNTGELFF
TRBV5-4	TRBJ1-1	TRBD1	-	TGTGCCAGCAGCCGAATCCCGGGACAGAAGAACACTGAAGCTTTCTTT	CASSRIPGQKNTEAFF
TRBV28	TRBJ2-3	-	-	TGTGCCAGCAGTACAAGGGGGGATCGCACAGATACGCAGTATTTT	CASSTRGDRTDTQYF
TRBV19	TRBJ1-3	-	few	TGTGCCAGTAAAGGGGAGGGGTCCGGAAACACCATATATTTT	CASKGEGSGNTIYF
TRBV6-5	TRBJ1-2	TRBD1	-	TGTGCCAGCAGTTCTACGGACAGGGACTATGGCTACACCTTC	CASSSTDRDYGYTF
TRBV5-1	TRBJ1-3	-	-	TGCGCCAGCAGCTTGGGGACAGCTGATGGAAACACCATATATTTT	CASSLGTADGNTIYF
TRBV9	TRBJ2-5	TRBD1	-	TGTGCCAGCAGCCCTAACCGGGACAGACTTTCCAATGAAGAGACCCAGTACTTC	CASSPNRDRLSNEETQYF
TRBV2	TRBJ2-7	-	-	TGTGCCAGCAGTCCACGAGACGAGCAGTACTTC	CASSPRDEQYF
TRBV12-5	TRBJ2-3	-	-	TGTGCTAGTGGTTTGGGTTCGGGGTTCAGGTGGGCAGATACGCAGTATTTT	CASGLGSGFRWADTQYF
TRBV19	TRBJ2-7	TRBD1	-	TGTGCCAGTAGTTCTTCCGGGACAGCCAACTACGAGCAGTACTTC	CASSSSGTANYEQYF
TRBV7-2	TRBJ1-1	-	-	TGTGCCAGCATCGCGGGGGCGAACACTGAAGCTTTCTTT	CASIAGANTEAFF
TRBV5-4	TRBJ2-1	TRBD1	-	TGTGCCAGCAGCGCCGGACAGGGCCACATCAATGAGCAGTTCTTC	CASSAGQGHINEQFF
TRBV5-1	TRBJ2-1	-	-	TGCGCCAGCAGCGACACCCCTGCGGTGAATGAGCAGTTCTTC	CASSDTPAVNEQFF
TRBV19	TRBJ2-4	TRBD1	-	TGTGCCAGTAGTAGCCCCCCCGGGACAGGGGATCAAAACATTCAGTACTTC	CASSSPPGTGDQNIQYF
TRBV29-1	TRBJ2-2	TRBD2	-	TGCAGCGTCGAAAAGGTAGCGGGAGGGCCTGGGACCGGGGAGCTGTTTTTT	CSVEKVAGGPGTGELFF
TRBV11-3	TRBJ1-3	TRBD1	-	TGTGCCAGCAGCCCTCGGACAGGGACTGGAAACACCATATATTTT	CASSPRTGTGNTIYF
TRBV5-1	TRBJ1-3	-	-	TGCGCCAGCAGTTTATACGGACAGCACTCTGGAAACACCATATATTTT	CASSLYGQHSGNTIYF
TRBV12-5	TRBJ1-1	TRBD1	-	TGTGCTAGTGGGGGACAGATGAACACTGAAGCTTTCTTT	CASGGQMNTEAFF
TRBV2	TRBJ2-1	-	-	TGTGCCAGCAGGGTTACTTCCAGGGGTGAGCAGTTCTTC	CASRVTSRGEQFF
TRBV11-3	TRBJ1-2	-	-	TGTGCCAGCAGTGGGGGAGTGGGAGGCTACACCTTC	CASSGGVGGYTF